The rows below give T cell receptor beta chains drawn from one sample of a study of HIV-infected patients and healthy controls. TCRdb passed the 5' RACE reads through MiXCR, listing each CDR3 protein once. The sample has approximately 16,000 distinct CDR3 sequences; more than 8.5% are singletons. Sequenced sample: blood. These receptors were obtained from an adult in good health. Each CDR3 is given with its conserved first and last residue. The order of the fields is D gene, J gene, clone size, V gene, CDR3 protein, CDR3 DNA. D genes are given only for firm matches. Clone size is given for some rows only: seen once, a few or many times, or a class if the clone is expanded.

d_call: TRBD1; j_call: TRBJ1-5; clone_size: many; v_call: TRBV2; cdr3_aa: CASSGTGNQPQHF; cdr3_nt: TGTGCCAGCAGTGGGACAGGGAATCAGCCCCAGCATTTT
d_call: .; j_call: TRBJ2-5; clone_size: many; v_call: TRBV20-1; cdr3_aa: CSAETLAGETQYF; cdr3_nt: TGCAGTGCTGAGACCCTAGCCGGGGAGACCCAGTACTTC
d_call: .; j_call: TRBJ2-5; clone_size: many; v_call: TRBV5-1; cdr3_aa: CASSDSPSVQETQYF; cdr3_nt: TGCGCCAGCAGCGATTCTCCTAGCGTCCAAGAGACCCAGTACTTC
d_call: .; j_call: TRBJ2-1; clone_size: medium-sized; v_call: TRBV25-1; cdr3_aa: CASSAVHLSSYNEQFF; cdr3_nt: TGTGCCAGCAGTGCCGTACATTTGAGCTCCTACAATGAGCAGTTCTTC
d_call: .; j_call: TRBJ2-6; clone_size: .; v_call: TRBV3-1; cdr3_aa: CASSHSGSGANVLTF; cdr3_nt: TGTGCCAGCAGCCATTCTGGCTCTGGGGCCAACGTCCTGACTTTC
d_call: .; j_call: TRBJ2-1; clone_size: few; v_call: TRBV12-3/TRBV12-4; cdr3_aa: CASSQNYNEQFF; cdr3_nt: TGTGCCAGCAGCCAAAACTACAATGAGCAGTTCTTC
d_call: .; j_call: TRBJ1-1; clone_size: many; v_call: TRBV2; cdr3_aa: CASSEFLGGTEAFF; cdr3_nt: TGTGCCAGCAGTGAGTTCCTGGGAGGAACTGAAGCTTTCTTT
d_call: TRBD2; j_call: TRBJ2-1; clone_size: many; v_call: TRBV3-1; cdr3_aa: CASSQDGGLAGSSRQFF; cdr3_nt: TGTGCCAGCAGCCAAGATGGAGGACTAGCGGGCTCCTCTCGGCAGTTCTTC
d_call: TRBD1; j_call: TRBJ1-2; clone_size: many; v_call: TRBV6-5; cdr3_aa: CASSTDGQGRYTF; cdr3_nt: TGTGCCAGCAGCACGGACGGACAGGGCCGCTACACCTTC
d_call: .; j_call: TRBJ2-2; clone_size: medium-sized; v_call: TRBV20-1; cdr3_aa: CSARVGEGDTGELFF; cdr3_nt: TGCAGTGCTAGAGTGGGGGAGGGGGACACCGGGGAGCTGTTTTTT
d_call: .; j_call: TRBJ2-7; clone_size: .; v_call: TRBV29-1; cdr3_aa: CSVEVPTRADRPYEQYF; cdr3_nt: TGCAGCGTTGAAGTGCCCACCCGGGCGGACCGACCCTACGAGCAGTACTTC
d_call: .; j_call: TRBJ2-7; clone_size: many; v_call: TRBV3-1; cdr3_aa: CASSLTRGQYLDLYF; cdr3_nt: TGTGCCAGCAGCCTAACCCGAGGACAGTACTTGGACCTTTACTTC
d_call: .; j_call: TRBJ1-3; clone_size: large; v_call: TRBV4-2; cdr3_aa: CASSQDQDLSGNTIYF; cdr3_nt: TGTGCCAGCAGCCAAGATCAGGACTTATCTGGAAACACCATATATTTT
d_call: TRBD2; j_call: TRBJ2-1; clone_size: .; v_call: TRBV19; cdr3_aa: CASRAAGGSFF; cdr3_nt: TGTGCCAGTAGGGCTGCGGGAGGCTCCTTCTTC
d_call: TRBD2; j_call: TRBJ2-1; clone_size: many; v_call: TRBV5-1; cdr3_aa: CASSLSAGGPYNEQFF; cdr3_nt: TGCGCCAGCAGCTTGTCTGCGGGAGGGCCCTACAATGAGCAGTTCTTC
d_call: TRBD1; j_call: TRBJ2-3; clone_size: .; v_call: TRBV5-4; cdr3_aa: CASSSRQGSSDTQYF; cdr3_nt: TGTGCCAGCAGTTCCCGACAGGGTAGCTCAGATACGCAGTATTTT
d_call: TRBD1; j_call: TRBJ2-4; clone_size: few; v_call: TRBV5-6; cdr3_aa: CASSYRMDRGMIIMAKNIQYF; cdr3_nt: TGTGCCAGCAGCTACAGAATGGACAGGGGGATGATTATAATGGCCAAAAACATTCAGTACTTC
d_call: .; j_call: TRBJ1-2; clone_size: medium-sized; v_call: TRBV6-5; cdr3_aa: CASSYAGLYTF; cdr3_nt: TGTGCCAGCAGTTACGCGGGACTCTACACCTTC
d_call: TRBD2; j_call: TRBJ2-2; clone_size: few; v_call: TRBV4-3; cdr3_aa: CASSQDGLAGRTGELFF; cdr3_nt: TGCGCCAGCAGCCAAGATGGGCTAGCGGGAAGGACCGGGGAGCTGTTTTTT
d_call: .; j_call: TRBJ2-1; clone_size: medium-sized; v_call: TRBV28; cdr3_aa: CASSLQYEQFF; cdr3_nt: TGTGCCAGCAGTTTGCAGTATGAGCAGTTCTTC
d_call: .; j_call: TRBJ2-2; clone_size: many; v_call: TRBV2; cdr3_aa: CASVGGELFF; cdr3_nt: TGTGCCAGTGTCGGCGGGGAGCTGTTTTTT
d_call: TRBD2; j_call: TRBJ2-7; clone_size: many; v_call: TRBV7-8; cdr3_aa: CASSPGLAGVQYEQYF; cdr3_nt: TGTGCCAGCAGCCCCGGACTAGCGGGAGTTCAATACGAGCAGTACTTC